The present T cell receptor beta chain was sequenced within a study of blood T cell repertoires in COVID-19 (dated by TCRdb to about 2020). Regarding the research as a whole: For ImmuneRACE Cohort 3, a participant was defined as recovered based on two consecutive negative NP/OP PCR tests, clearance by a healthcare professional, or resolution of symptoms. Samples from collaborators originated in the United States, Italy and Spain and spanned both the acute and convalescent phases of COVID-19. The prospective study material was composed of cDNA or gDNA derived from T cells, B-cell-depleted T cells, or PBMCs. Deeply sampled blood TCRbeta repertoires from subjects exposed to, actively infected with, or recovered from COVID-19 were included in the dataset. The repertoires were made available in a free public database intended to serve as a resource for research on the immune response to SARS-CoV-2. Samples were obtained from the ongoing ImmuneRACE study (first 160 participants) and from 1,254 subjects provided by 6 global collaborators. A de-identified subject ID, COVID-19 status, age in years and sex were almost always included in the sample metadata. Where HLA class I and class II types were available, the types were taken from metadata supplied by the sample provider, not from assay-based typing.

Enrolling through a virtual design, the prospective study's participants ranged in age from roughly 18 to 89 years and lived across about two dozen United States geographic areas. Cohort assignment in the prospective study relied on participant-reported clinical history from a screening survey and a study questionnaire. Mobile phlebotomists in the prospective study collected whole blood, serum and a nasopharyngeal or oropharyngeal swab from every participant. Prospective study participants could optionally give additional blood draws and questionnaires over an approximately two-month period. Before DNA extraction, prospective study blood samples were shipped either frozen or at room temperature. Study-level results and caveats: Clinical and demographic metadata were provided uncurated, with the amount varying by source and participant.

TCRbeta CDR3 regions were amplified from genomic DNA by means of the immunoSEQ Assay, a bias-controlled multiplex PCR. Processing in the source paper ran as follows. The number of nucleated cells in each sample was estimated by amplification of reference gene primers within the assay. To quantify the absolute abundance of each unique TCRbeta CDR3 rearrangement, sequence reads were collapsed and filtered. For each sample, productive Simpson clonality was calculated as the square root of Simpson's diversity index across productive rearrangements. The table comes from immuneACCESS by way of TCRdb, which keeps in-frame sequences with V and J called. Part of the clones is missing from these tables; in studies checked, under half for an unresolved V gene and the rest for unknown reasons. V and J calls and clone size come straight from that table; D and trimming were deduced from the DNA. Within this sample are around 360,000 clones, with approximately 89% of them counted one time only. The ten largest clones add up to 1.5% to 2% of the sample.

Germline trimming: 1 base from V, 4 bases from J; junction bases outside gene matches: 16. Including the terminal cysteine and phenylalanine, the CDR3 comprises 20 residues. Kept here is only the CDR3 DNA, which spans 60 bases and is read in frame from base 1. The germline V gene specifies MGHRA as CDR1 and YSYEKL as CDR2. Points on this clone: This clone's antigen is unknown. No base qualities exist here, and no much larger clone lies one base off it.

Sequencing was carried out using PBMCs or T cells enriched from blood (not recorded which). The V and J genes are TRBV4-1 and TRBJ2-3, with 11 junctional bases fitting TRBD2. The sequence was collected from a man aged 35-49 years in a cohort exposed to, infected with or recovered from COVID-19 (not recorded which). The sequenced DNA is TGCGCCAGCAGCCAAGTATTCACTAGCGGGGGCTTCGGGTCCCCAGATACGCAGTATTTT. It is translated as CASSQVFTSGGFGSPDTQYF.